The present T cell receptor beta chain was sequenced within a study of T-cell reconstitution after alpha-beta-depleted transplantation in children. Library preparation (for TCRbeta) was performed with unique molecular identifiers. TCRdb processed the PCR reads anew with MiXCR; each CDR3 protein has one entry. The repertoire consists of 400,000 to 500,000 distinct CDR3 sequences, with roughly 11% occurring once and the leading ten covering 4.5% to 6.5%. CDR3 length: 14 amino acids. Germline-derived CDR1 and CDR2 are SQVTM and ANQGSEA. Between the trimmed V and J ends, which lost 7 bases and 3 bases, there was a span of 15 bases. This clonotype was seen only a few times.

The material was PBMCs from the stem cell graft donor, obtained from the stem cell graft. This receptor was taken from a human donor who donated a stem cell graft to a child with acute myeloid leukemia. J is TRBJ2-2 and V is TRBV29-1; possibly TRBD1 for D (6 bases). CDR3 bases: TGCAGCGCCGATGGGGGCAGCTACACCGGGGAGCTGTTTTTT. Its protein product is CSADGGSYTGELFF.